The source of this T cell receptor beta chain is a study of blood T cell repertoires in COVID-19. Overall study: Collection of acute and convalescent COVID-19 samples took place in the United States, Italy and Spain. Sources were T cells, B-cell-depleted T cells, or PBMCs; the material itself was cDNA or gDNA.

Assay: immunoSEQ multiplex PCR; the TCRdb copy retains only in-frame clones and omits some. The table lists roughly 430,000 clones, over 75% of them singletons. The study drew participants aged about 18 to 89 years from about two dozen US areas. Clinical histories supplied by participants themselves formed the basis of cohort assignment. The CDR3 loop spans 15 amino acids. The trim removed 0 bases at V and 8 bases at J, leaving 5 bases unmatched. Germline CDR1 reads ENHRY; CDR2 reads SYGVKD. The sample consisted of PBMCs or T cells enriched from blood (not recorded which). The chain couples TRBV10-3 to TRBJ2-1, with 9 bases that match TRBD2. This TCR came from a woman between 35 and 50 years old with acute COVID-19. Written as DNA, the CDR3 is TGTGCCATCAGTGAGTCGCGGGGGGGTTCCGATGAGCAGTTCTTC. Encoded protein: CAISESRGGSDEQFF.